A selection of T cell receptor beta chains follows, all from one sample in a study of shared clonotypes between healthy human individuals. Generated by immunoSEQ multiplex PCR, the TCRdb table keeps only in-frame clones and is missing some. The sample consists of approximately 2.4 million clones, under 97% of them appearing once. The sequenced sample was naive CD4+ T cells sorted from blood. The receptors were gathered from a man in his late teens or twenties in good health. Both conserved end residues are part of each CDR3. Fields, in order: V gene, J gene, clone size, D gene, CDR3 DNA, CDR3 protein. The D gene is left open where the match is weak. Some rows have no size entry. The others give once, few or many, or a class for an expanded clone.

TRBV6-1	TRBJ2-7	.	TRBD1	TGTGCCAGCACCCTATCGGGACAGGGGTCCTACGAGCAGTACTTC	CASTLSGQGSYEQYF
TRBV9	TRBJ2-1	.	.	TGTGCCAGCAGCGTAGGTCCCAGGGGAGGGGATGAGCAGTTCTTC	CASSVGPRGGDEQFF
TRBV19	TRBJ1-5	.	.	TGTGCCAGTAGTATAATGGAAAATCAGCCCCAGCATTTT	CASSIMENQPQHF
TRBV5-6	TRBJ2-1	.	TRBD2	TGTGCCAGCAGTCTAAGGACTAGCGGGAACGATGAGCAGTTCTTC	CASSLRTSGNDEQFF
TRBV18	TRBJ1-1	.	TRBD1	TGTGCCAGCTCACCAAAGGGACAGTTGAACACTGAAGCTTTCTTT	CASSPKGQLNTEAFF
TRBV30	TRBJ2-7	.	TRBD2	TGTGCCTGGAGTGGGGGGACTAGCGACGAGCAGTACTTC	CAWSGGTSDEQYF
TRBV9	TRBJ2-1	.	.	TGTGCCAGCAGCACCTTTACTAGCTCCTACAATGAGCAGTTCTTC	CASSTFTSSYNEQFF
TRBV6-5	TRBJ1-4	.	.	TGTGCCAGCAGTTACTCGAGAATGAATAATGAAAAACTGTTTTTT	CASSYSRMNNEKLFF
TRBV6-6	TRBJ1-5	.	.	TGTGCCAGCAGCCCATCGGGGGGGCGCGGCAATCAGCCCCAGCATTTT	CASSPSGGRGNQPQHF
TRBV7-6	TRBJ1-3	.	.	TGTGCCAGCAGCCCGAGCTCTGGAAACACCATATATTTT	CASSPSSGNTIYF
TRBV5-1	TRBJ1-2	once	TRBD1	TGCGCCAGCAGCGGACAGGGCGACTATGGCTACACCTTC	CASSGQGDYGYTF
TRBV7-2	TRBJ1-1	.	TRBD1	TGTGCCAGCAGCTTAGTGGGGACAGGCTCTGAAGCTTTCTTT	CASSLVGTGSEAFF
TRBV6-5	TRBJ2-3	.	TRBD2	TGTGCCAGATCGGGAGGGTTAGGCACAGATACGCAGTATTTT	CARSGGLGTDTQYF
TRBV5-6	TRBJ1-6	.	TRBD1	TGTGCCAGCAGCCCAGACAGGGGGGATAATTCACCCCTCCACTTT	CASSPDRGDNSPLHF
TRBV2	TRBJ2-3	.	.	TGTGCCAGCAGTGTTCGCCAAGGCCCCCCAGATACGCAGTATTTT	CASSVRQGPPDTQYF
TRBV25-1	TRBJ1-3	.	.	TGTGCCAGCAGGGGGGGGCACAACTCTGGAAACACCATATATTTT	CASRGGHNSGNTIYF
TRBV7-2	TRBJ2-7	.	.	TGTGCCAGCCGAACTGGGGGTTCCTACGAGCAGTACTTC	CASRTGGSYEQYF
TRBV6-5	TRBJ1-2	.	.	TGTGCCAGCAGTTACCAGGGAAACTATGGCTACACCTTC	CASSYQGNYGYTF
TRBV5-1	TRBJ2-5	.	TRBD2	TGCGCCAGCAGCTTGGGGTCACTAGCGGGAGGGCCGGGAGAAGAGACCCAGTACTTC	CASSLGSLAGGPGEETQYF
TRBV9	TRBJ2-7	.	.	TGTGCCAGCAGCGTAGGGAGTGCCTACGAGCAGTACTTC	CASSVGSAYEQYF
TRBV7-9	TRBJ2-3	once	TRBD2	TGTGCCAGCAGCCCAGGACTAGCGGGAGGGACCACAGATACGCAGTATTTT	CASSPGLAGGTTDTQYF
TRBV30	TRBJ2-5	.	.	TGTGCCTGGAGTGTGGGTGGGAGTAGGGAGACCCAGTACTTC	CAWSVGGSRETQYF
TRBV6-5	TRBJ2-7	.	.	TGTGCCAGCAAAGCTGCTGGAGGCACCGCAACGGAGCAGTACTTC	CASKAAGGTATEQYF
TRBV11-2	TRBJ1-2	.	TRBD1	TGTGCCAGCAGCTTAACAGGGGGCGCAGGCTATGGCTACACCTTC	CASSLTGGAGYGYTF
TRBV28	TRBJ2-1	.	.	TGTGCCAGCAGTCACCCGAGAGGACAGAGCTCCTACAATGAGCAGTTCTTC	CASSHPRGQSSYNEQFF
TRBV4-1	TRBJ1-2	.	.	TGCGCCAGCAGCCAAGAACCAGCTAACTATGGCTACACCTTC	CASSQEPANYGYTF
TRBV6-4	TRBJ2-5	.	TRBD2	TGTGCCAGGGGACTAGCGGGAGGGCCTGGATCGCAGGAGACCCAGTACTTC	CARGLAGGPGSQETQYF
TRBV2	TRBJ2-7	.	.	TGTGCCAAGACAATTTGGGACACTGACGAGCAGTACTTC	CAKTIWDTDEQYF
TRBV10-2	TRBJ1-6	.	.	TGCGCCAGCAGTGGCGGACGCCTTAATTCACCCCTCCACTTT	CASSGGRLNSPLHF
TRBV27	TRBJ1-5	.	.	TGTGCCAGCGGCGGGCTCGCGGGTCAGCCCCAGCATTTT	CASGGLAGQPQHF
TRBV7-9	TRBJ1-1	once	.	TGTGCCAGCAGCGCGGGGACACAGGTGAAAGGAGGTGAAGCTTTCTTT	CASSAGTQVKGGEAFF
TRBV2	TRBJ1-3	.	.	TGTGCCAGCAGTGATACAGGGACCGGCACCATATATTTT	CASSDTGTGTIYF
TRBV5-1	TRBJ2-7	.	.	TGCGCCAGCAGCTTGAGGGCAGACTCCTACGAGCAGTACTTC	CASSLRADSYEQYF
TRBV10-1	TRBJ1-3	few	.	TGCGCCAGCAGTCCGACCGGAGGGGGAAACACCATATATTTT	CASSPTGGGNTIYF
TRBV7-9	TRBJ2-2	.	.	TGTGCCAGCAGCTCTTTTGGGGCGAGGGTCGGGGAGCTGTTTTTT	CASSSFGARVGELFF
TRBV6-5	TRBJ1-4	.	.	TGTGCCAGCAGTTACTCTTGGGGGGCAGGTGAAAAACTGTTTTTT	CASSYSWGAGEKLFF
TRBV7-9	TRBJ1-6	once	.	TGTGCCAGCAGCTTAGCAGGCAGGATGGACTATAATTCACCCCTCCACTTT	CASSLAGRMDYNSPLHF
TRBV5-4	TRBJ2-7	.	TRBD1	TGTGCCAGCAGCTGGGACAGGGAAACCGAGCAGTACTTC	CASSWDRETEQYF
TRBV29-1	TRBJ2-7	.	TRBD2	TGCAGCGTTGAAAGCGGGGGCTCAGAGCAGTACTTC	CSVESGGSEQYF
TRBV29-1	TRBJ2-3	.	TRBD2	TGCAGCGTTGGATGGCGGGGGGGCACAGATACGCAGTATTTT	CSVGWRGGTDTQYF
TRBV27	TRBJ1-5	.	.	TGTGCCAGCAGTTTAGGGGCGAGCAATCAGCCCCAGCATTTT	CASSLGASNQPQHF
TRBV13	TRBJ1-4	once	TRBD1	TGTGCCAGCAGCTTAGGTAGGGGGCATTATGAAAAACTGTTTTTT	CASSLGRGHYEKLFF
TRBV30	TRBJ2-1	.	.	TGTGCCTGGAGTACACGCCGGGTTTCTAGCTCCTACAATGAGCAGTTCTTC	CAWSTRRVSSSYNEQFF
TRBV7-2	TRBJ2-7	.	.	TGTGCCAGCAGCCCAAGCGGGCGCGAGCAGTACTTC	CASSPSGREQYF
TRBV5-1	TRBJ2-3	.	.	TGCGCCAGCAGCTTGGGGGACGGGACGGATACGCAGTATTTT	CASSLGDGTDTQYF
TRBV27	TRBJ1-4	.	.	TGTGCCAGCAGTTTAAGCCCAGGGTCGAAACTGTTTTTT	CASSLSPGSKLFF
TRBV19	TRBJ2-2	.	.	TGTGCCAGCAGTGGGGGACAAATGAACACCGGGGAGCTGTTTTTT	CASSGGQMNTGELFF